This T cell receptor beta chain is from a study of tumor and adjacent non-tumor tissue in lung cancer. The template was RNA from unsorted bulk tissue. Distant lung tissue was collected more than 3 cm away from the tumor edge. This clonotype showed up many times. Its specificity is not known. A modified ARM-PCR protocol with three rounds of nested PCR amplified TCRbeta. TCRdb re-called the multiplex PCR reads through MiXCR, storing one row per CDR3 protein. The sample holds about 110,000 distinct CDR3 sequences; 60% to 70% are singletons and the top ten take roughly 20%. Study findings and constraints: Tumor tissue had significantly higher TCR diversity than normal lung.

The CDR3 loop spans 15 amino acids. Trimming cost V 6 bases and J 5 bases; bases outside gene matches: 12. CDR1 and CDR2 from the germline V gene are SQVTM and ANQGSEA. The chain couples TRBV29-1 to TRBJ2-3, with TRBD1 matching over 9 bases. This TCR was recovered from a man aged 55 to 70 with non-small cell lung cancer. The specimen was distant non-tumor lung tissue. The DNA for the CDR3 is TGCAGCGTCCTCCTCGGGACAGGGAGTCGAGATACGCAGTATTTT. Translating it yields CSVLLGTGSRDTQYF.